A selection of T cell receptor beta chains follows, all from one sample in a study of blood T cells in healthy people across ages. TCRdb independently ran MiXCR on the 5' RACE reads; one entry per CDR3 protein. Of 650,000 to 900,000 distinct CDR3 sequences in the sample, approximately 59% are singletons; the top ten hold 28%. The material sequenced was blood. The receptors were sampled from a young man in good health. The conserved cysteine and the conserved F or W are not part of the CDR3 here. The size of a clone is reported for some rows only, either as once, few or many, or as a class for expanded clones.

V | size | CDR3
TRBV2 | few | ASLVRGLMGSYEQY
TRBV9 | . | ASGDEAPDTQY
TRBV5-1 | once | ASSFGGTEETQY
TRBV7-8 | . | ASSRSDGGAIGANVLT
TRBV20-1 | few | SARLNTDTQY
TRBV2 | . | ASSVGTGFHNEQF
TRBV5-1 | . | ASSLEGRGEQY
TRBV6-5 | . | ASSRGANTQY
TRBV7-6 | . | ASSQRVEGTQY
TRBV12-3/TRBV12-4 | . | ASSSPTSGIYTDTQY
TRBV29-1 | . | SVAQTGSNEQF
TRBV5-1 | . | ASSSGQTSTDTQY
TRBV10-3 | . | AISVGDGYT
TRBV20-1 | . | SARIGEQQETQY
TRBV6-6 | . | ASGSRDSYGYT
TRBV9 | . | ASSPHRGEQY
TRBV6-2/TRBV6-3 | few | ASSYSGPIAKNIQY
TRBV18 | once | ASSPSATENQPQH
TRBV7-2 | . | ASSLGGSSGHEQY
TRBV10-3 | . | AISEQGEKLF
TRBV4-3 | few | ASSQEPGIRGNEQF
TRBV7-2 | . | ASSPPAGTDENIQY
TRBV12-3/TRBV12-4 | . | ASSLQADRINEQF
TRBV7-2 | few | ASSLVQTSAYGYT
TRBV7-2 | many | ASSLELSPSLHEQY
TRBV27 | . | ASSDTQGQDEQY
TRBV7-9 | . | ASSPIGQIYEQY
TRBV20-1 | . | SAREGQGNLPQH
TRBV21-1 | . | ACSKGRACTDTQY
TRBV9 | . | ASSVDGTGYEKLF
TRBV19 | once | ASITTNLGGTEAF
TRBV9 | . | ASSVVGAEGNEQF
TRBV6-5 | . | ASSHDRGTGELF
TRBV6-1 | . | ASSDLGTAF
TRBV7-2 | many | ASSKSQGATEETQY
TRBV20-1 | . | SAAGVATDTQY
TRBV3-1 | few | ASTSGTGVSYEQY
TRBV7-3 | . | ASSQGPGMNTEAF
TRBV12-3/TRBV12-4 | few | ASSTASDTQY
TRBV14 | . | ASSQGHGWTNVLT
TRBV10-3 | once | AIRGQGAAGELF
TRBV7-3 | . | ASSYSYNSPPH
TRBV5-6 | . | ASSLPRQAQETQY